Included here is one T cell receptor (beta chain) sequence, with context. Assay: immunoSEQ multiplex PCR; the TCRdb copy retains only in-frame clones and omits some. The data show approximately 160,000 clones, over 75% seen once. This sample is part of a study of blood T cell repertoires in COVID-19. The CDR3 is 15 amino acids. V shed 0 bases and J shed 9 bases, with 12 bases lying between them. Germline loops: CDR1 ENHRY, CDR2 SYGVKD. The sequence derives from a man in his sixties who had recovered from COVID-19. Sequencing was carried out using peripheral blood. The V gene is TRBV10-3, the J gene TRBJ1-6; the D gene is possibly TRBD1 (6 bases). CDR3 DNA: TGTGCCATCAGTGAGTCAGGGGGTAGTAGTTCACCCCTCCACTTT. Encoded protein: CAISESGGSSSPLHF.